This is a list of T cell receptor beta chains from one sample in a study of blood T cells in healthy people across ages. TCRdb re-analysed the 5' RACE reads in MiXCR, keeping a single row per CDR3 protein. This table holds roughly 700,000 distinct CDR3 sequences, approximately 49% found once. Material for sequencing was blood. The receptors were gathered from a woman aged 55 to 70 in good health. Each CDR3 is given with its conserved first and last residue. D genes are given only for firm matches. Expanded clones get a size class; other rows say once, few or many, or leave the size out.

v_gene	d_gene	abundance	j_gene	CDR3nt	CDR3aa
TRBV24-1	NA	NA	TRBJ2-5	TGTGCCACCAGTGATGGGGGCAGGGGATCCCAAGAGACCCAGTACTTC	CATSDGGRGSQETQYF
TRBV7-9	NA	NA	TRBJ2-5	TGTGCCAGCAGCTTAATCAGCCTAGGTCCCCAAGAGACCCAGTACTTC	CASSLISLGPQETQYF
TRBV7-3	TRBD2	NA	TRBJ2-7	TGTGCCAGCAGCTTACAGGCTAGCGGGTACTACGAGCAGTACTTC	CASSLQASGYYEQYF
TRBV5-1	TRBD1	NA	TRBJ1-2	TGCGCCAGCAGCTTGCGACCCCCGGGACAGGGGTCGGACTACACCTTC	CASSLRPPGQGSDYTF
TRBV3-1	NA	few	TRBJ2-5	TGTGCCAGCAGCCCGCACCAGCTGGTGTCCCAAGAGACCCAGTACTTC	CASSPHQLVSQETQYF
TRBV20-1	TRBD2	few	TRBJ2-7	TGCAGTGCTAGGGACCAGCGGGGTTCCTACGAGCAGTACTTC	CSARDQRGSYEQYF
TRBV30	NA	NA	TRBJ2-5	TGTGCCTGGAGTGGCGGGGCTAGAACCCAAGAGACCCAGTACTTC	CAWSGGARTQETQYF
TRBV4-3	NA	NA	TRBJ2-1	TGCGCCAGCAGCCAAGATCCGAAGTCCGGGCAGTTCTTC	CASSQDPKSGQFF
TRBV7-3	TRBD2	few	TRBJ2-1	TGTGCCAGCAGCTCCAAGGGAGGGAGCTCCTACAATGAGCAGTTCTTC	CASSSKGGSSYNEQFF
TRBV20-1	NA	few	TRBJ2-3	TGCAGTGCTCGGGCTAGCGCTTATACGCAGTATTTT	CSARASAYTQYF
TRBV12-3/TRBV12-4	TRBD1	few	TRBJ1-2	TGTGCCAGCAGAGGACAGGGTTCCCCCACCTTC	CASRGQGSPTF
TRBV5-1	TRBD1	NA	TRBJ1-4	TGCGCCAGCAGCCCACAGGGGGTTGCAACTAATGAAAAACTGTTTTTT	CASSPQGVATNEKLFF
TRBV4-3	NA	few	TRBJ2-1	TGCGCCAGCAGCCAAGATACTGGGGGGGCGGTAGCGGTTTACAATGAGCAGTTCTTC	CASSQDTGGAVAVYNEQFF
TRBV25-1	TRBD2	NA	TRBJ2-3	TGTGCCAGCAGTGAATACCTAGCGGGGAGCACAGATACGCAGTATTTT	CASSEYLAGSTDTQYF
TRBV7-8	NA	few	TRBJ2-5	TGTGCCAGCAGCTTAGATGCCCGCTATGAGCAGTACTTC	CASSLDARYEQYF
TRBV10-3	TRBD1	NA	TRBJ2-6	TGTGCCATCAGTGATCCAACAGGGGAGTTGTCGTTTCCATCTGGGGCCAACGTCCTGACTTTC	CAISDPTGELSFPSGANVLTF
TRBV7-2	TRBD1	NA	TRBJ1-1	TGTGCCAGCAGCAACAGGGGGCGAACTGAAGCTTTCTTT	CASSNRGRTEAFF
TRBV29-1	TRBD1	NA	TRBJ1-1	TGCAGCGTCCACAGGGGGCTCGACACTGAAGCTTTCTTT	CSVHRGLDTEAFF
TRBV20-1	NA	NA	TRBJ2-3	TGCAGTGCTAAGAGGGACGGGACTAGCACAGATACGCAGTATTTT	CSAKRDGTSTDTQYF
TRBV20-1	NA	NA	TRBJ2-3	TGCAGTGCTAGAGTAGGGGGAGAGGTCACAGATACGCAGTATTTT	CSARVGGEVTDTQYF
TRBV20-1	NA	NA	TRBJ2-7	TGCAGTGCTAGAGATCTACACGAGCAGTACTTC	CSARDLHEQYF
TRBV20-1	NA	NA	TRBJ2-1	TGCAGTGCTCCCGGGACTTTCTCCTACAATGAGCAGTTCTTC	CSAPGTFSYNEQFF
TRBV5-1	NA	NA	TRBJ2-3	TGCGCCAGCAGCTTGTGGGGGGCAGATACGCAGTATTTT	CASSLWGADTQYF
TRBV20-1	NA	few	TRBJ2-5	TGCAGTGCTAGAGATGGTGGGTCCAACTCCGGAGAGACCCAGTACTTC	CSARDGGSNSGETQYF
TRBV27	TRBD2	few	TRBJ2-1	TGTGCCAGCAGTTTTCTGGCACTAGCGGGAGGCAATGAGCAGTTCTTC	CASSFLALAGGNEQFF
TRBV15	NA	NA	TRBJ2-1	TGTGCCACCAGCAGAGTTTCTGGTCCGCAGTTCTTC	CATSRVSGPQFF
TRBV20-1	TRBD1	few	TRBJ2-1	TGCAGTGCTAGAGCTCTCGGGACAGTCACCTACAATGAGCAGTTCTTC	CSARALGTVTYNEQFF
TRBV7-3	TRBD2	NA	TRBJ2-2	TGTGCCAGCAGCCTCCGTATTCGCGGGAGTGCTAGCGGGGAGCTGTTTTTT	CASSLRIRGSASGELFF
TRBV3-1	NA	many	TRBJ2-1	TGTGCCAGCAGCCAATTGACGGATCCTAGCTCCTACAATGAGCAGTTCTTC	CASSQLTDPSSYNEQFF
TRBV20-1	TRBD1	NA	TRBJ1-6	TGCAGTGCCGGACAGGGGGATTTGAATTCACCCCTCCACTTT	CSAGQGDLNSPLHF
TRBV2	NA	NA	TRBJ2-7	TGTGCCAGCAGGAGGACAGCATACGAGCAGTACTTC	CASRRTAYEQYF
TRBV5-1	TRBD1	NA	TRBJ2-7	TGCGCCAGCAGCTTGGGGCCAGGGGGTCCATCCGAGCAGTACTTC	CASSLGPGGPSEQYF
TRBV7-9	NA	NA	TRBJ2-3	TGTGCCAGCGACCCAGGCACAGATACGCAGTATTTT	CASDPGTDTQYF
TRBV20-1	TRBD2	NA	TRBJ2-5	TGCAGTGCTAGTCGGACTAGCGGAACCAAGCAAGAGACCCAGTACTTC	CSASRTSGTKQETQYF
TRBV5-1	NA	NA	TRBJ2-6	TGCGCCAGCAGACCCACGCCGGGCCGCTCTGGGGCCAACGTCCTGACTTTC	CASRPTPGRSGANVLTF
TRBV30	TRBD1	NA	TRBJ1-2	TGTGCCTGGAGCGTCCCGGGACAGGGGACTTTTAGCTATGGCTACACCTTC	CAWSVPGQGTFSYGYTF
TRBV7-2	NA	NA	TRBJ2-7	TGTGCCAGCAGCCTACGCCCTCCAGGGGAAAACGAGCAGTACTTC	CASSLRPPGENEQYF
TRBV5-1	NA	NA	TRBJ2-5	TGCGCCAGCAGCTCCGGGACCCAGTCGTCGGCCCAGTACTTC	CASSSGTQSSAQYF
TRBV27	NA	NA	TRBJ2-3	TGTGCCAGTAGCCCCTACATGGGGGCGGGAAGCACAGATACGCAGTATTTT	CASSPYMGAGSTDTQYF
TRBV29-1	TRBD1	few	TRBJ1-4	TGCAGCGTGCTGACAGGGGGAGAAAAACTGTTTTTT	CSVLTGGEKLFF
TRBV6-2/TRBV6-3	NA	few	TRBJ1-1	TGTGCCAGCAGTTATGTAGCGACCGCGGGGGAGGCTTTCTTT	CASSYVATAGEAFF
TRBV2	NA	NA	TRBJ1-1	TGTGCCAGCAGCGATTATTTACGGGGAGCTTTCTTT	CASSDYLRGAFF
TRBV5-1	TRBD1	once	TRBJ1-2	TGCGCCAGCAGCAACGGGACAGGGGGGACCTATGGCTACACCTTC	CASSNGTGGTYGYTF
TRBV10-3	TRBD2	NA	TRBJ2-5	TGTGCCATCAGTGATCCCCGGACTAGCGGATTCTACAATGAGCAGTACTTC	CAISDPRTSGFYNEQYF
TRBV20-1	NA	few	TRBJ1-2	TGCAGTGCTCGGGGGCCGGGCGGCTACACCTTC	CSARGPGGYTF